This TCR beta chain emerged from a study of cytomegalovirus exposure and HLA in healthy donors. For this clone: Antigen specificity is unknown.

General study findings and limits: Earlier analysis found most TCR beta V segments productive about 87% or about 30% of the time.

This CDR3 has 14 residues. Germline V gene data show CDR1 as SQVTM and CDR2 as ANQGSEA. J was trimmed by 3 bases and V by 4 bases; bases with no gene match: 5. Vbeta (60) and Jbeta (13) primers were used in the PCR. Clones were read by immunoSEQ multiplex PCR, and TCRdb kept only the in-frame ones, dropping some. The sample yields about 150,000 clones, about 70% seen once. The sequence came from a male donor in good health and CMV-seronegative. This chain links TRBV29-1 with TRBJ1-1; 10 bases agree with TRBD1. The specimen was PBMCs. In DNA form, the CDR3 reads TGCAGCGTTGGAGCCGGGACAGGGGACACTGAAGCTTTCTTT. It codes for CSVGAGTGDTEAFF.